Sequencing of this T cell receptor (beta chain) was carried out in a study of identical twins. Study-wide findings and caveats: Weaker excess twin sharing was seen among beta out-of-frame sequences. Its conclusions, products of cross-sectional statistical analysis, did not come from following the same donors.

V lost 0 bases and J 0 bases, leaving 6 bases between the germline ends. This CDR3 contains 15 residues. Looked up from germline, CDR1 is MGHRA and CDR2 is YSYEKL. Healthy Caucasians alone served as donors. A template switching step contributed a universal primer site, while unique molecular identifiers were present in the cDNA. MiXCR was run by TCRdb on the 5' RACE reads, yielding one entry per CDR3 protein. Of around 500,000 distinct CDR3 sequences listed, approximately 15% were seen once; the top ten hold 0.4% to 0.55%. This clonotype has more than one count but fewer than ten. What it binds is not known. The sample was also reused in another study, on yellow fever vaccine responses in identical twins.

The rearrangement links TRBV4-1 to TRBJ1-5; no reliable D call. The receptor was isolated from a woman between 18 and 29 years old in good health. The material sequenced was CD4+ T cells sorted from blood. The CDR3: CASSQDRNSNQPQHF. CDR3 in DNA: TGCGCCAGCAGCCAAGATCGGAATAGCAATCAGCCCCAGCATTTT.